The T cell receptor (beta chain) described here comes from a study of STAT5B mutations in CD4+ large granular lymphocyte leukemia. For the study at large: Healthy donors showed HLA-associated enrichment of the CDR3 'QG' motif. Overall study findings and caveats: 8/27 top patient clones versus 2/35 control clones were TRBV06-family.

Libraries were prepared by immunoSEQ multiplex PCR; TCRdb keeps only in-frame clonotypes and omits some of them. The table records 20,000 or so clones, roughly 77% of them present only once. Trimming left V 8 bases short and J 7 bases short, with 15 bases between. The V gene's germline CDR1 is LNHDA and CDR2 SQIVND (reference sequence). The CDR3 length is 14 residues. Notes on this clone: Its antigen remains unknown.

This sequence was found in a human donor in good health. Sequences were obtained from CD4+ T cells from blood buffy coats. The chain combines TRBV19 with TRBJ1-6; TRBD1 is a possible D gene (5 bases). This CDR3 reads CASRTRGENSPLHF. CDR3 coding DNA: TGTGCCAGTCGGACCCGGGGGGAGAATTCACCCCTCCACTTT.